This T cell receptor beta chain was retrieved from a study of CD8+ T cells in alopecia areata. Study observations and caveats: Patients shared TCRs less clearly than mice did, possibly for HLA-related reasons.

Following RNA extraction, reverse transcription yielded cDNA that acted as the sequencing template. Profiled with immunoSEQ multiplex PCR; TCRdb holds only in-frame clones, not every one. Of roughly 250,000 clones listed, under 70% are singletons. Patients with alopecia areata provided lesional scalp punch biopsies as well as peripheral blood. T lymphocytes (CD4+ and CD8+) were sorted from PBMCs. In regard to this clone: Its antigen is unknown.

The input for sequencing was CD4+ T cells sorted from blood, taken at week 0. This TCR was recovered from a human donor with alopecia areata.

CDR3 sequence reads: CASSYRDETQYF. Here the CDR3 DNA reads TGTGCCAGCAGTTATAGGGATGAGACCCAGTACTTC. The chain carries TRBV6-1 and TRBJ2-5; unclear D gene. The CDR3 contains 12 residues. The germline V and J ends were trimmed by 5 bases and 5 bases, with 9 bases remaining between them. Germline V gene data show CDR1 as MNHNS and CDR2 as SASEGT.